This TCR beta chain was captured by sequencing in a study of human T cells and chemical hapten exposure. Study overall: Small differences in pooled library volume mainly drove the variation in TCR yields per sample.

Blood, whole and unfractionated, served as the source for total RNA extraction. Individual cDNA molecules received unique molecular identifiers in the library. Each CDR3 protein gets one entry after TCRdb re-called the 5' RACE reads with MiXCR. The sample lists approximately 150,000 distinct CDR3 sequences, roughly 4% occurring once. This clonotype was seen repeatedly, ten times or more. CDR1 is LGHNA and CDR2 is YSLEER in the germline V gene. V gave up 4 bases and J gave up 5 bases; unmatched junction bases: 7. CDR3 length equals 15 residues. This clonotype originated in a female donor in good health. V is TRBV4-3 and J is TRBJ2-5; 10 bases agree with TRBD2. DNA for the CDR3: TGCGCCAGCAGCCGCCGGCTAGCGGGGGTGGAGACCCAGTACTTC. Residues: CASSRRLAGVETQYF.